The entry below describes one T cell receptor beta chain. CDR1 is SNHLY, CDR2 FYNNEI, per germline. Losses at the gene ends were 3 bases for V and 4 bases for J; bases not matched to a gene: 6. This CDR3 spans 15 amino acids. Per the study methods: How many nucleated cells were present was estimated from reference gene primer amplification. Only in-frame clones appear in the TCRdb table, and some are missing; sequencing was by immunoSEQ multiplex PCR. Clone size and the V and J calls come from that table; the DNA yielded D and trimming. The sample has approximately 150,000 clones, more than 75% seen once; the top ten hold 5%. The data belong to a study of blood T cell repertoires in COVID-19. Study-wide background: Samples of COVID-19 (acute and convalescent) were obtained from the United States, Italy and Spain. The cDNA or gDNA used as material had been derived from T cells, B-cell-depleted T cells, or PBMCs.

The sequence derives from a woman between 50 and 59 years old with acute or convalescent COVID-19. Sequenced sample: peripheral blood. The chain recombines TRBV2 with TRBJ2-3; 8 bases are a match to TRBD2. CDR3 region: CASSDQRGSADTQYF. In DNA form, the CDR3 reads TGTGCCAGCAGTGATCAGCGGGGGAGTGCAGATACGCAGTATTTT.